This TCR beta chain comes out of a study of blood T cell repertoires in COVID-19. At the level of the study: Samples representing acute and convalescent COVID-19 were sourced from the United States, Italy and Spain. Sample material is recorded as cDNA or gDNA derived from T cells, B-cell-depleted T cells, or PBMCs.

As handled by the study authors: Reference gene primer amplification gave estimated nucleated cell counts. The repertoire was sequenced with immunoSEQ multiplex PCR; TCRdb's copy has only in-frame clones and lacks some. V and J calls and clone size are copied from that table; D and trimming were computed from the DNA. This repertoire shows about 270,000 clones, about 83% found once; its top ten account for roughly a tenth. The CDR3 extends over 16 amino acids. Trimming took 1 base from V and 6 from J; bases not matched to a gene: 10. Per germline, CDR1 MNHNY and CDR2 SVGAGI (reference sequence). Sequenced input: peripheral blood. This TCR was recovered from a woman between 50 and 59 years old who had recovered from COVID-19. The chain links TRBV6-6 to TRBJ1-2; 8 positions match TRBD1. The CDR3 DNA reads TGTGCCAGCAGTTACTTCCCACCGGGACAGGTCGATGGCTACACCTTC. This encodes CASSYFPPGQVDGYTF.